This T cell receptor beta chain appears in the sequencing data of a study of neurological immune-mediated disorders. Study in general: There were roughly 34 multiple sclerosis patients. Of these, roughly 30 had relapsing-remitting MS and 3 had secondary progressive MS. The study's findings and limits: HTLV-1-associated myelopathy ranked highest for TCR clonal expansion and multiple sclerosis lowest, beneath healthy controls. None of the CDR3 amino acid sequences in expanded clones turned up in more than one subject, which points to private repertoires in all groups.

2 million unsorted PBMCs were stored in RNAlater at -80 °C before RNA extraction. Trimming left V 5 bases short and J 5 bases short, with 13 bases between. The germline CDR1 and CDR2 sequences are SGHTA and FQGNSA. The CDR3 loop spans 13 amino acids. Via MiXCR, TCRdb re-called the 5' RACE reads, giving one row per CDR3 protein. There are approximately 70,000 distinct CDR3 sequences in the sample; around 4.8% occur only once, and 2% to 2.5% lies in the top ten. In this sample, this clonotype turned up many times. Its antigen is still unknown. Sequenced sample: PBMCs. This receptor was taken from a woman in her seventies with multiple sclerosis. The chain combines TRBV7-2 with TRBJ2-7; no firm D call. The CDR3 is CASSQRRTDEQYF. As DNA, the CDR3 is TGTGCCAGCAGCCAACGAAGGACGGACGAGCAGTACTTC.